Below, 10 T cell receptor beta chains from the same sample are listed, as sequenced in a study of T cells in localized non-small cell lung cancer. Profiled with immunoSEQ multiplex PCR; TCRdb holds only in-frame clones, not every one. The sample records about 12,000 clones, approximately 84% being singletons. The sample in question was peripheral blood, obtained before any cancer treatment. The receptor source for this set is a male donor older than 55 with stage I squamous cell lung carcinoma.

This clone was detected only a few times. The rearrangement uses TRBV7-8 and TRBJ1-2; weak D call: TRBD1 (5 bases). This CDR3 is 16 amino acids long. V lost 3 bases, J lost 6 bases, and 20 bases lay in between. CDR1 and CDR2 (germline): SGHVS, FQNEAQ. The CDR3 nucleotides read TGTGCCAGCAGCTTCCCCCCTGGGAGGGGTATGGATGGCTACACCTTC. It specifies CASSFPPGRGMDGYTF.

The V gene is TRBV28, the J gene TRBJ2-2; D possibly matches TRBD1 or TRBD2 (5 bases each). Trimming removed 5 bases from V and 4 bases from J, with 14 bases in between. CDR1 is MDHEN, CDR2 SYDVKM, per germline. The CDR3 is 15 residues long. CDR3 DNA: TGTGCCAGCAGTCCGAGGGGTAGCCTCACCGGGGAGCTGTTTTTT. Residues: CASSPRGSLTGELFF.

The V call is TRBV29-1, the J call TRBJ2-1; 8 bases match TRBD1. Germline assignment: CDR1 SQVTM and CDR2 ANQGSEA. V dropped 2 bases and J dropped 4; count of bases not matched to a gene: 10. The CDR3 has 16 residues. CDR3 DNA sequence: TGCAGCGTTGAACCGTATGAGACAGGGGATTACAATGAGCAGTTCTTC. It encodes CSVEPYETGDYNEQFF.

CDR3: CASSSGYGVQETQYF. CDR3 nucleotides: TGCGCCAGCAGCTCAGGGTACGGAGTTCAAGAGACCCAGTACTTC. The chain has TRBV5-1 and TRBJ2-5; possible D gene TRBD1, 5 bases. CDR1 and CDR2 from the germline V gene are SGHRS and YFSETQ. V shed 3 bases and J shed 2 bases, with 14 bases lying between them. The CDR3 runs 15 residues. The whole variable domain, remainder taken from reference TRBV5-1 and TRBJ2-5, is KAGVTQTPRYLIKTRGQQVTLSCSPISGHRSVSWYQQTPGQGLQFLFEYFSETQRNKGNFPGRFSGRQFSNSRSEMNVSTLELGDSALYLCASSSGYGVQETQYFGPGTRLLVL.

The chain links TRBV6-6 to TRBJ2-4; D tentatively reads TRBD1 or TRBD2 (5 bases each). CDR3 size: 15 residues. The V gene's germline CDR1 is MNHNY and CDR2 SVGAGI (reference sequence). Trimming shortened V by 0 bases and J by 0 bases, and 6 bases separated the two germline ends. The CDR3 region has the DNA TGTGCCAGCAGTTACTCCGGGACAGCCAAAAACATTCAGTACTTC. Protein: CASSYSGTAKNIQYF.

The chain links TRBV28 to TRBJ2-1; D perhaps matches TRBD2 (5 bases). CDR3 length: 15 residues. Germline loops: CDR1 MDHEN, CDR2 SYDVKM. V was cut by 2 bases and J by 2 bases, with 10 bases left in between. In DNA, the CDR3 is TGTGCCAGCAGTTTAATGAAGGAGGCCTACAATGAGCAGTTCTTC. Amino acids: CASSLMKEAYNEQFF.

V and J are TRBV28 and TRBJ2-1, with TRBD1 as a possible D gene (6 bases). V was pared by 10 bases and J by 5 bases, with 15 bases between. The CDR3 loop spans 13 amino acids. Germline loops: CDR1 MDHEN, CDR2 SYDVKM. The CDR3 region is CATSPDRNNEQFF. The CDR3 DNA reads TGTGCCACCTCCCCTGACAGGAACAATGAGCAGTTCTTC.

The CDR3 DNA reads TGTGCCAGCAGTGTGGGGACATCCAGCACAGATACGCAGTATTTT. Translating gives CASSVGTSSTDTQYF. The chain employs TRBV6-4 and TRBJ2-3; tentatively, D is TRBD1 (6 bases). The CDR3 loop spans 15 amino acids. Trimming left V 4 bases short and J 0 bases short, with 11 bases between. Germline V gene data show CDR1 as MRHNA and CDR2 as SNTAGT.

In the case of this clone: Other DNA sequences from this sample encode an identical CDR3 as well. The chain links TRBV5-1 to TRBJ2-7, with TRBD2 matching 11 bases. The germline gives CDR1 SGHRS, CDR2 YFSETQ. This CDR3 contains 14 residues. The junction had 0 bases not matched to a gene; V was cut back by 1 base and J by 3 bases. The CDR3 spells CASSLTSGSYEQYF. CDR3 DNA sequence: TGCGCCAGCAGCTTGACTAGCGGGAGCTACGAGCAGTACTTC.

The rearrangement links TRBV11-2 to TRBJ2-3, with 7 bases aligning to TRBD1. Germline CDR1 reads SGHAT; CDR2 reads FQNNGV. V lost 4 bases, J lost 0 bases, and 10 bases stayed unmatched. The CDR3 spans 17 residues. CDR3 coding DNA: TGTGCCAGCAGCTCTCCGGTTTGGGGACAGAGCACAGATACGCAGTATTTT. As protein: CASSSPVWGQSTDTQYF.